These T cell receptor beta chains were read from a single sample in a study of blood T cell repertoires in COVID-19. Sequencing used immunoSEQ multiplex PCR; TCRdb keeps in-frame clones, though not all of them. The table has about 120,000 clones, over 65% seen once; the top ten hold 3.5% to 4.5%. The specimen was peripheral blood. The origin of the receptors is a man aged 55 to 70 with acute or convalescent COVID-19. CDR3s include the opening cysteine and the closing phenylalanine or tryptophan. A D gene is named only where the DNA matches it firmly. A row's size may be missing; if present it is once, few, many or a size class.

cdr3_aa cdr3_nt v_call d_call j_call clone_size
CASRARTSNTEAFF TGTGCCAGTAGAGCCCGGACATCGAACACTGAAGCTTTCTTT TRBV19 NA TRBJ1-1 NA
CAIRPGTSGESYEQYF TGTGCCATCAGACCCGGGACTAGCGGCGAGTCCTACGAGCAGTACTTC TRBV10-3 TRBD2 TRBJ2-7 NA
CASLQAGADTQYF TGTGCCAGCCTCCAGGCCGGGGCAGATACGCAGTATTTT TRBV12-3/TRBV12-4 NA TRBJ2-3 NA
CASSLGTGFYEQYF TGTGCCAGCAGCCTAGGGACAGGATTCTACGAGCAGTACTTC TRBV5-4 TRBD1 TRBJ2-7 once
CSASPYYEQYF TGCAGTGCTAGTCCCTACTACGAGCAGTACTTC TRBV20-1 NA TRBJ2-7 once
CSVRRDRGHEQYF TGCAGCGTTAGGAGGGACAGGGGACACGAGCAGTACTTC TRBV29-1 TRBD1 TRBJ2-7 NA
CASSSLPAGAYNEQFF TGTGCCAGCAGTTCCCTACCAGCGGGGGCCTACAATGAGCAGTTCTTC TRBV27 TRBD2 TRBJ2-1 NA
CASRDTSFSYEQYF TGTGCCAGCAGGGACACCTCTTTCTCCTACGAGCAGTACTTC TRBV2 NA TRBJ2-7 once
CASSLVAGAPYEQYF TGCGCCAGCAGCTTGGTAGCGGGCGCCCCTTACGAGCAGTACTTC TRBV5-1 TRBD2 TRBJ2-7 NA
CASSFQSGSYEQYF TGTGCCAGCAGTTTCCAGAGCGGGAGCTACGAGCAGTACTTC TRBV11-2 TRBD2 TRBJ2-7 NA
CASSLLEPPDTQYF TGTGCCAGCAGCCTTCTAGAGCCCCCGGATACGCAGTATTTT TRBV3-1/TRBV3-2 NA TRBJ2-3 once
CAAGVPGQGTYEQYF TGTGCCGCCGGGGTCCCGGGACAGGGAACCTACGAGCAGTACTTC TRBV6-5 TRBD1 TRBJ2-7 NA
CASSLEGVGTGELFF TGTGCCAGCAGCTTGGAGGGTGTGGGCACCGGGGAGCTGTTTTTT TRBV7-2 NA TRBJ2-2 NA
CASSQYPPGTSGTDTQYF TGTGCCAGCAGCCAATATCCCCCGGGGACTAGCGGCACAGATACGCAGTATTTT TRBV7-3 TRBD2 TRBJ2-3 NA
CASSPPPPRAEAFF TGTGCCAGCTCACCACCGCCCCCCCGAGCTGAAGCTTTCTTT TRBV18 NA TRBJ1-1 NA
CASSGTSGSRTGELFF TGTGCCAGCAGTGGTACTAGCGGGAGCCGCACCGGGGAGCTGTTTTTT TRBV2 TRBD2 TRBJ2-2 few
CASSPGLAGVSYEQYF TGTGCCAGTAGTCCGGGACTAGCGGGGGTATCCTACGAGCAGTACTTC TRBV19 TRBD2 TRBJ2-7 NA
CASALTGVSYEQYF TGTGCCAGCGCCTTGACAGGGGTATCCTACGAGCAGTACTTC TRBV5-5 TRBD1 TRBJ2-7 NA
CASSPSTGGRTEAFF TGTGCCAGCAGTCCTTCGACAGGGGGAAGGACTGAAGCTTTCTTT TRBV6-6 TRBD1 TRBJ1-1 NA
CASSRGAGVGYTF TGTGCCAGCAGCCGAGGGGCAGGGGTCGGCTACACCTTC TRBV7-9 NA TRBJ1-2 NA
CATRSGGSNEQFF TGTGCCACCCGATCAGGGGGATCCAATGAGCAGTTCTTC TRBV24-1 TRBD1 TRBJ2-1 NA
CASSMKANSNQPQHF TGTGCCAGTAGTATGAAAGCTAATAGCAATCAGCCCCAGCATTTT TRBV19 NA TRBJ1-5 NA
CASSLRDRVFPYEQYF TGTGCCAGCAGCCTACGGGACAGGGTCTTCCCCTACGAGCAGTACTTC TRBV5-4 TRBD1 TRBJ2-7 NA
CSASRQATPWDEQYF TGCAGTGCTAGTCGACAGGCCACCCCATGGGACGAGCAGTACTTC TRBV20-1 NA TRBJ2-7 NA
CASTPPGPNTGELFF TGTGCCAGTACCCCCCCAGGGCCGAACACCGGGGAGCTGTTTTTT TRBV19 NA TRBJ2-2 NA
CASSVLAGGSEETQYF TGTGCCAGTAGTGTCCTAGCGGGAGGTTCGGAAGAGACCCAGTACTTC TRBV19 TRBD2 TRBJ2-5 NA
CASSSFRGFYEQYF TGTGCCAGCAGCTCTTTTAGGGGTTTTTACGAGCAGTACTTC TRBV7-9 NA TRBJ2-7 NA
CATSRDWQGANGYTF TGTGCCACCAGCAGAGATTGGCAGGGGGCGAATGGCTACACCTTC TRBV15 TRBD1 TRBJ1-2 NA
CASSLGQTGYTEAFF TGTGCCAGCAGCTTGGGGCAGACAGGGTACACTGAAGCTTTCTTT TRBV5-4 TRBD1 TRBJ1-1 NA
CASSFSRGSYEQYF TGTGCCAGCAGCTTTAGCAGGGGCTCCTACGAGCAGTACTTC TRBV11-2 NA TRBJ2-7 NA
CASSPRGNTEAFF TGTGCCAGCAGCCCACGGGGGAACACTGAAGCTTTCTTT TRBV3-1/TRBV3-2 NA TRBJ1-1 NA
CASSLGLVLLGQKGDNEQFF TGTGCCAGCAGCCTCGGACTAGTCCTCCTGGGGCAAAAAGGGGACAATGAGCAGTTCTTC TRBV3-1/TRBV3-2 TRBD2 TRBJ2-1 once
CASSGTATGELFF TGTGCCAGCAGTGGGACAGCCACCGGGGAGCTGTTTTTT TRBV25-1 NA TRBJ2-2 few
CASSYSERGLAEAFF TGTGCCAGCAGTTACTCGGAGCGGGGGTTGGCTGAAGCTTTCTTT TRBV6-5 NA TRBJ1-1 NA
CASSVYRGRDGELFF TGTGCCAGCAGTGTTTACAGGGGGCGGGACGGGGAGCTGTTTTTT TRBV28 TRBD1 TRBJ2-2 NA
CASSFRSRLETQYF TGTGCCAGCAGCTTTAGGTCTAGGTTAGAGACCCAGTACTTC TRBV5-8 NA TRBJ2-5 NA
CASSPRGQRETQQFF TGTGCCAGCAGCCCTAGGGGACAGCGGGAGACCCAGCAGTTCTTC TRBV7-2 NA TRBJ2-1 NA
CASTSGGSTDTQYF TGTGCCAGCACCAGCGGGGGGAGCACAGATACGCAGTATTTT TRBV6-6 TRBD2 TRBJ2-3 NA
CASSMTLKDEQYF TGTGCCAGCAGTATGACATTGAAGGACGAGCAGTACTTC TRBV6-5 NA TRBJ2-7 NA
CSASDNRDRDYGYTF TGCAGTGCTAGTGATAATAGGGACAGGGACTATGGCTACACCTTC TRBV20-1 TRBD1 TRBJ1-2 NA
CATSDRGRGETQYF TGTGCCACCAGTGATAGGGGGCGAGGGGAGACCCAGTACTTC TRBV24-1 TRBD1 TRBJ2-5 once
CATQTGFLNEQYF TGTGCCACTCAGACAGGGTTTTTGAACGAGCAGTACTTC TRBV6-6 TRBD1 TRBJ2-7 NA
CAWARGTVFSAGANVLTF TGTGCCTGGGCTCGAGGGACAGTGTTTTCTGCTGGGGCCAACGTCCTGACTTTC TRBV30 TRBD1 TRBJ2-6 NA
CSALDNEQFF TGCAGTGCTCTAGACAATGAGCAGTTCTTC TRBV20-1 NA TRBJ2-1 few